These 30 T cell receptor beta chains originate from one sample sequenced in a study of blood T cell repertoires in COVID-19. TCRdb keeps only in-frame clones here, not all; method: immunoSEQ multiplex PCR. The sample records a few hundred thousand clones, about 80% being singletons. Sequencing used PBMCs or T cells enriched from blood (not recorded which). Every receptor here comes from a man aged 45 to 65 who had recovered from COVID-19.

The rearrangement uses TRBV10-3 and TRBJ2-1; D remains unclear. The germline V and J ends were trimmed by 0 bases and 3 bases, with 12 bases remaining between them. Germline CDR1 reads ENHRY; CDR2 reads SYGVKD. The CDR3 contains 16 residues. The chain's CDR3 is CAISESNSPNYNEQFF. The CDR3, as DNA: TGTGCCATCAGTGAGTCTAACTCCCCAAACTACAATGAGCAGTTCTTC.

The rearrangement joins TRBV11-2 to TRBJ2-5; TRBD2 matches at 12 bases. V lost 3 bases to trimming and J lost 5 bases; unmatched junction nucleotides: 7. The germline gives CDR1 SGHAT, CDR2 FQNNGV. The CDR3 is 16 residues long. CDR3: CASSLASGGAGETQYF. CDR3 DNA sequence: TGTGCCAGCAGCTTGGCTAGCGGGGGGGCGGGGGAGACCCAGTACTTC.

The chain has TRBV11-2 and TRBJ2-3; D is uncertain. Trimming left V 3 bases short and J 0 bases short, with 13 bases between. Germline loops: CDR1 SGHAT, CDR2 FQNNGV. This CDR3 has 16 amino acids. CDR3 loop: CASSLGLLSSTDTQYF. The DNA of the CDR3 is TGTGCCAGCAGCTTGGGCCTATTATCCAGCACAGATACGCAGTATTTT.

The CDR3 protein is CASGLEVQGPYNEQFF. The CDR3 DNA sequence: TGTGCTAGTGGTTTGGAAGTACAGGGTCCCTACAATGAGCAGTTCTTC. The rearrangement links TRBV12-5 to TRBJ2-1; possible D gene TRBD1, 6 bases. Germline-derived CDR1 and CDR2 are LGHNT and FRNRAP. Trimming shortened V by 1 base and J by 2 bases, and 12 bases separated the two germline ends. This CDR3 contains 16 residues.

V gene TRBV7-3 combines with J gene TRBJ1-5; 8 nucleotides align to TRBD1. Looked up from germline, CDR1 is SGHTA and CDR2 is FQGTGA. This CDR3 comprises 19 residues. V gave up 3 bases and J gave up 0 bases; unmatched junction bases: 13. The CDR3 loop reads CASSLIQGRGRFSNQPQHF. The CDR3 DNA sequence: TGTGCCAGCAGCTTGATACAGGGCAGGGGGCGGTTTAGCAATCAGCCCCAGCATTTT.

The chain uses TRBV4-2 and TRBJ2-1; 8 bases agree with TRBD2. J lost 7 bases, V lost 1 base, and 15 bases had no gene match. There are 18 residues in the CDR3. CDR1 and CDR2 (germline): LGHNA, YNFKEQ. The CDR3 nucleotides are TGTGCCAGCAGCCAAGTTGGTTTTGCGGAGCGGGAGTCGAATGAGCAGTTCTTC. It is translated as CASSQVGFAERESNEQFF.

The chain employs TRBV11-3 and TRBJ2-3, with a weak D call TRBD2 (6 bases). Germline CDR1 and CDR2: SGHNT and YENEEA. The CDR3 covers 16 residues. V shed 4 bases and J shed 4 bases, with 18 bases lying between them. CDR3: CASSSVYGSTPDTQYF. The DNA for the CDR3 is TGTGCCAGCAGCTCCGTCTACGGGAGTACCCCAGATACGCAGTATTTT.

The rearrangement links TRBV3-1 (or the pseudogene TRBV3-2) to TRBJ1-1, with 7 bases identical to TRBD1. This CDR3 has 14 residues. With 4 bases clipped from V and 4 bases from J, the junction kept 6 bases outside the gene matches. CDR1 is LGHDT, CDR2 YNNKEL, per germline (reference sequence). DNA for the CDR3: TGTGCCAGCAGCCTCGGACAGGAGGGCACTGAAGCTTTCTTT. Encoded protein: CASSLGQEGTEAFF.

The DNA for the CDR3 is TGTGCCAGTAGTAATCGACAGGGGGCCGGGGGCAATCAGCCCCAGCATTTT. Its translation: CASSNRQGAGGNQPQHF. The chain links TRBV19 to TRBJ1-5; TRBD1 matches at 10 bases. With V trimmed by 4 bases and J by 2 bases, 8 bases remained unmatched. The CDR3 covers 17 residues. Per germline, CDR1 LNHDA and CDR2 SQIVND (reference sequence).

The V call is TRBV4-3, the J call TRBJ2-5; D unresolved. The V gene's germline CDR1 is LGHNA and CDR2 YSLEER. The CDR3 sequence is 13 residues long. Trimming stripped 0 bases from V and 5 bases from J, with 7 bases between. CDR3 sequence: CASSQESYETQYF. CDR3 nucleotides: TGCGCCAGCAGCCAAGAAAGCTACGAGACCCAGTACTTC.

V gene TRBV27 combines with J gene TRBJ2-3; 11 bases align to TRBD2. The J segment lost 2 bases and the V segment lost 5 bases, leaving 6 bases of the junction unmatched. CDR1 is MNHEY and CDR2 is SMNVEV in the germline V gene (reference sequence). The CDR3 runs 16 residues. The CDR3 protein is CASSPRGLAVTDTQYF. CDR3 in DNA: TGTGCCAGCAGTCCCCGGGGACTAGCGGTCACAGATACGCAGTATTTT.

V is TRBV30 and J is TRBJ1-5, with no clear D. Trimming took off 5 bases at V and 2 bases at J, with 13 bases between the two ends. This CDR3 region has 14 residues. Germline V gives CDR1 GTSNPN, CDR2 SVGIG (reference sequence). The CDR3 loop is CAWCQTNGNQPQHF. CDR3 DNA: TGTGCCTGGTGCCAAACAAATGGCAATCAGCCCCAGCATTTT. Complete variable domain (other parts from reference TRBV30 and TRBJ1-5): SQTIHQWPATLVQPVGSPLSLECTVEGTSNPNLYWYRQAAGRGLQLLFYSVGIGQISSEVPQNLSASRPQDRQFILSSKKLLLSDSGFYLCAWCQTNGNQPQHFGDGTRLSIL.

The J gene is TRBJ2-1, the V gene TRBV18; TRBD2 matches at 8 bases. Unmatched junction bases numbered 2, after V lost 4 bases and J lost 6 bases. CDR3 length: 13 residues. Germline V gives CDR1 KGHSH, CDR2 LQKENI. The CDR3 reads CASSLTSGNEQFF. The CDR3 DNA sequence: TGTGCCAGCTCACTCACTAGCGGCAATGAGCAGTTCTTC.

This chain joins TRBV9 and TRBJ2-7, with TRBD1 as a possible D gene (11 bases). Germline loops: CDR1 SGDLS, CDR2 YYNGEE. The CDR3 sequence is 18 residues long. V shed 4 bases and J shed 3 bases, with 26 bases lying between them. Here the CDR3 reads CASSPRTGGLAGGYEQYF. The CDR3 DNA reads TGTGCCAGCAGCCCCCGGACAGGGGGCTTAGCGGGAGGCTACGAGCAGTACTTC. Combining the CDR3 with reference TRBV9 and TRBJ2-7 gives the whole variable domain DSGVTQTPKHLITATGQRVTLRCSPRSGDLSVYWYQQSLDQGLQFLIQYYNGEERAKGNILERFSAQQFPDLHSELNLSSLELGDSALYFCASSPRTGGLAGGYEQYFGPGTRLTVT.

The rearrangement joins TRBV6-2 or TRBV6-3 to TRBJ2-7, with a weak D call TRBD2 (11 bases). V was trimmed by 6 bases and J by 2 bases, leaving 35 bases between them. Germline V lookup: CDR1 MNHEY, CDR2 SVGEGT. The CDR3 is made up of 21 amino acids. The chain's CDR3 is CASSPGTGAPSTSGKTYEQYF. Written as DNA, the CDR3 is TGTGCCAGCAGCCCCGGGACAGGGGCCCCCTCGACTAGCGGGAAAACCTACGAGCAGTACTTC.

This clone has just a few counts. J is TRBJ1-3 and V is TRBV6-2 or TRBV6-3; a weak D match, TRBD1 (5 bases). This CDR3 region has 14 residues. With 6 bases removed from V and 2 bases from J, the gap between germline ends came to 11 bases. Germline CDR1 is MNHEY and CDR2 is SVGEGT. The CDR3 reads CASSQTAPGNTIYF. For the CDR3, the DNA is TGTGCCAGCAGCCAGACAGCTCCTGGAAACACCATATATTTT.

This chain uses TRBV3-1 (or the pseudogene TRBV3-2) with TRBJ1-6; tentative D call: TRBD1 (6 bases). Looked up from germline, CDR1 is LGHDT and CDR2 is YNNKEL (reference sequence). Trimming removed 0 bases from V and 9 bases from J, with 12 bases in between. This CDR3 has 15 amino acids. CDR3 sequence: CASSQDRGASSPLHF. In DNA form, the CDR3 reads TGTGCCAGCAGCCAAGACCGGGGGGCGAGTTCACCCCTCCACTTT.

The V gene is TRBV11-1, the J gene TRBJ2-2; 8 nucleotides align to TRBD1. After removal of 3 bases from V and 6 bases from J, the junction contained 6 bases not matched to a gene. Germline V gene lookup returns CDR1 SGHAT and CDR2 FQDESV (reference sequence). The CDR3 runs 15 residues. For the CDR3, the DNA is TGTGCCAGCAGCTTGGACAGGGTTTTCGCCGGGGAGCTGTTTTTT. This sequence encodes CASSLDRVFAGELFF. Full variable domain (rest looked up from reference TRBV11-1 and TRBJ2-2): EAEVAQSPRYKITEKSQAVAFWCDPISGHATLYWYRQILGQGPELLVQFQDESVVDDSQLPKDRFSAERLKGVDSTLKIQPAELGDSAMYLCASSLDRVFAGELFFGEGSRLTVL.

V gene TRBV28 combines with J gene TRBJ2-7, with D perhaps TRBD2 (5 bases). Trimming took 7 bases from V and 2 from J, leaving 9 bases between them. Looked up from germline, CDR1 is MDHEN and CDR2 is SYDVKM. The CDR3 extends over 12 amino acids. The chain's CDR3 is CASTRDPYEQYF. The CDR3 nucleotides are TGTGCCAGCACCCGGGATCCCTACGAGCAGTACTTC.

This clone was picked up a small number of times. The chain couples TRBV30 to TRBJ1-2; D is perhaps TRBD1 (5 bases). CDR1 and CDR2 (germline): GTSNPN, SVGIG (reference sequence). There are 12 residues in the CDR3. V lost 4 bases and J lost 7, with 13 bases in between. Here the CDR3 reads CAWISGGVGYTF. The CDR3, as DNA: TGTGCCTGGATCTCTGGGGGGGTTGGCTACACCTTC.

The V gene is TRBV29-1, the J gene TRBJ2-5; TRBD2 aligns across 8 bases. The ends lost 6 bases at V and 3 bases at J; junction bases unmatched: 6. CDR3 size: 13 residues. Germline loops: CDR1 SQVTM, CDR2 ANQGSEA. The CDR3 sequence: CSVRTSLKETQYF. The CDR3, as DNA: TGCAGCGTCCGGACTAGCCTTAAAGAGACCCAGTACTTC.

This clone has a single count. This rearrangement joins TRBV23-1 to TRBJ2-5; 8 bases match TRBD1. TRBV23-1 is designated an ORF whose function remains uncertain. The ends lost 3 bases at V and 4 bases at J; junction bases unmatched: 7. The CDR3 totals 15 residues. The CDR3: CASSHPDRERETQYF. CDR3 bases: TGCGCCAGCAGTCACCCGGACAGGGAACGAGAGACCCAGTACTTC.

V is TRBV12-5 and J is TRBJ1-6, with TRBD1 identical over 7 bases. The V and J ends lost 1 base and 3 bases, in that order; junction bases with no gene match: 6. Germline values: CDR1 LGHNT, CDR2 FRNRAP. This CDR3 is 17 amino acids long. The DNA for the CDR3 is TGTGCTAGTGGTTTGGCCCAGGGACAGAACTATAATTCACCCCTCCACTTT. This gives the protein CASGLAQGQNYNSPLHF.

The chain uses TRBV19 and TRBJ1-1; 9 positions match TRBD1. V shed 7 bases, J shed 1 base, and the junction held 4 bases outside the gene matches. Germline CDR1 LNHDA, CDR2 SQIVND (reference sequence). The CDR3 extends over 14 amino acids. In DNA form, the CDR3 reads TGTGCCAGTAAAGGGGACAGGGCGAACACTGAAGCTTTCTTT. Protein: CASKGDRANTEAFF.

The CDR3 protein is CASSQEGRVVQPQHF. The CDR3 DNA is TGTGCCAGCAGCCAAGAAGGCAGGGTTGTTCAGCCCCAGCATTTT. The chain joins TRBV4-2 to TRBJ1-5; D perhaps matches TRBD1 (5 bases). The V gene's germline CDR1 is LGHNA and CDR2 YNFKEQ. Trimming removed 0 bases from V and 6 bases from J, with 12 bases in between. The CDR3 loop spans 15 amino acids.

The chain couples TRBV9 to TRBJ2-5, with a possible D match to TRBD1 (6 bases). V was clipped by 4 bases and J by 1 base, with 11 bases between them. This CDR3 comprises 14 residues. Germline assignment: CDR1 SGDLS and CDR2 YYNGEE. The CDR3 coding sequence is TGTGCCAGCAGCCCTACAGGGTTCCAAGAGACCCAGTACTTC. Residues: CASSPTGFQETQYF.

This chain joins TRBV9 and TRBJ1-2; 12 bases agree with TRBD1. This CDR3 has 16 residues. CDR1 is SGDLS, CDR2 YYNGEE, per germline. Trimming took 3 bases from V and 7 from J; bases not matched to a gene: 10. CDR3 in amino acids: CASSAAPGQGAAGYTF. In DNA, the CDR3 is TGTGCCAGCAGCGCCGCTCCGGGACAGGGGGCGGCTGGCTACACCTTC.

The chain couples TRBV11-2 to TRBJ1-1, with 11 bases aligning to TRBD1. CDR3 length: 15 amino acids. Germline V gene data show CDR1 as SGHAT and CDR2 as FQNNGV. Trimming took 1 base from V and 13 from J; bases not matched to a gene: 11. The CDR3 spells CASSLASRTGGIGFF. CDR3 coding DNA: TGTGCCAGCAGCTTAGCCTCCAGGACAGGGGGCATAGGTTTCTTT.

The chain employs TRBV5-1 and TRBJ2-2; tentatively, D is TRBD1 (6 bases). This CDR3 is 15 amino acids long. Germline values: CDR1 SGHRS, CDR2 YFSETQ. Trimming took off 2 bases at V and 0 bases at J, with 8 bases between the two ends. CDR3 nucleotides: TGCGCCAGCAGCTTAAGACAGGCGAACACCGGGGAGCTGTTTTTT. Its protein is CASSLRQANTGELFF.

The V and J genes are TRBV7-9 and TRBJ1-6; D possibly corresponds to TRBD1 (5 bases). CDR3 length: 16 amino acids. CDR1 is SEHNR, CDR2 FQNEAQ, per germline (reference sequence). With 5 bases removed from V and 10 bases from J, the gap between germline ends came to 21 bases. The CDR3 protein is CASSPPDSRARSPLHF. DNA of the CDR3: TGTGCCAGCAGCCCCCCTGACAGCAGGGCACGATCACCCCTCCACTTT.